This T cell receptor beta chain was sequenced during a study of human T cells and chemical hapten exposure. The V end lost 8 bases, the J end lost 6 bases, and 11 bases lay between the germline ends. Germline CDR1 MNHEY, CDR2 SMNVEV (reference sequence). This CDR3 comprises 12 residues. This clonotype was counted ten times or more. The antigen is not known. Findings and caveats of the study: There was no change with DPC sensitization in TCRs above 1 in 1000 frequency.

Unfractionated whole blood yielded the extracted total RNA. Individual cDNA molecules each carried unique molecular identifiers attached by the library. TCRdb re-called the reads through MiXCR, storing one row per CDR3 protein. The sample lists around 120,000 distinct CDR3 sequences; roughly 8.5% were seen once. The receptor comes from a human donor in good health. Some clones in this sample may be carry-over from other donors' samples. This rearrangement joins TRBV27 to TRBJ1-5; tentative D call: TRBD1 (5 bases). What was sequenced was whole blood. CDR3 nucleotides: TGTGCCAGCCGGCAGGGACTTCAGCCCCAGCATTTT. Translation gives CASRQGLQPQHF.